This record concerns one TCR beta chain sequence. This specimen belongs to a study of control samples from healthy donors and cancer patients. TCRdb's copy holds only in-frame clones and misses some; the assay was immunoSEQ multiplex PCR. The profile shows about 80,000 clones, roughly 82% of them singletons. This CDR3 has 14 amino acids. Germline V gene data show CDR1 as LGHDT and CDR2 as YNNKEL (reference sequence). Trimming removed 1 base from V and 7 bases from J, with 13 bases in between. The receptor was derived from a man in his 60s with head and neck cancer. V and J are TRBV3-1 (or the pseudogene TRBV3-2) and TRBJ1-2, with D possibly being TRBD1 (5 bases). The sample comprised PBMCs. CDR3 region: CASSQGRGFVGYTF. The CDR3, as DNA: TGTGCCAGCAGCCAAGGGAGGGGTTTTGTTGGCTACACCTTC.